This T cell receptor beta chain was documented in a study of PD-L1 blockade in urothelial cancer. At the level of the study: Treatment start was followed by blood analysis at 3 weeks (second dose) and again at 6 weeks.

Study results and limitations: The study found that durable-benefit patients expanded tumor-associated blood clones more at 3 weeks.

As for time point: pretreatment peripheral blood. Enrolled patients showed locally advanced or metastatic urothelial carcinoma. Patients each gave 1 to 8 samples, pretreatment and on-treatment. About this clone itself: What it binds is not known.

This table comes from immunoSEQ multiplex PCR, and its TCRdb copy is limited to in-frame clones, with some not included. Of under 100,000 clones listed, about 90% were seen once; the top ten hold approximately 1.5%. The sequenced sample was PBMCs, obtained around atezolizumab (anti-PD-L1) treatment. The TCR sequence derives from a man in his sixties with urothelial cancer.

This CDR3 reads CASSTGGIGTGELFF. CDR3 in DNA: TGTGCCAGCAGCACAGGGGGTATAGGAACCGGGGAGCTGTTTTTT. The chain carries TRBV7-2 and TRBJ2-2; 8 nucleotides align to TRBD1. This CDR3 spans 15 amino acids. Germline lookup yields CDR1 SGHTA and CDR2 FQGNSA. V was pared by 5 bases and J by 5 bases, with 7 bases of the junction left unmatched.